The 17 T cell receptor beta chains given below trace back to one sample, sequenced in a study of blood T cell repertoires in COVID-19. Method: immunoSEQ multiplex PCR; TCRdb's copy keeps in-frame clones and lacks some. This sample has a few hundred thousand clones, with 88% found just once. Sequencing was done on a sample of peripheral blood. The receptors here all came from a woman in her twenties or thirties with acute or convalescent COVID-19.

The genes are TRBV9 and TRBJ1-4, with a possible D match to TRBD1 (6 bases). Germline CDR1 is SGDLS and CDR2 is YYNGEE. The CDR3 has 15 residues. V was cut by 0 bases and J by 8 bases, with 14 bases left in between. CDR3 region: CASSVERGNKEKLFF. Here the CDR3 DNA reads TGTGCCAGCAGCGTAGAAAGGGGGAATAAGGAAAAACTGTTTTTT.

This chain connects TRBV6-5 to TRBJ1-1; D remains ambiguous. Germline V gene sequence: CDR1 MNHEY, CDR2 SVGAGI. The CDR3 spans 13 residues. The V end was cut by 8 bases, the J end by 4 bases, with 14 bases between. For the CDR3, the DNA is TGTGCCAGCTCTCGCGAGGGAGGCACTGAAGCTTTCTTT. It specifies CASSREGGTEAFF.

The J gene is TRBJ2-1, the V gene TRBV5-1; D not resolved. Trimming removed 4 bases from V and 5 bases from J, with 16 bases in between. The length of the CDR3 is 15 residues. Germline CDR1 is SGHRS and CDR2 is YFSETQ. CDR3: CASSPQTGGHNEQFF. The CDR3 nucleotides read TGCGCCAGCAGCCCCCAGACGGGTGGCCACAATGAGCAGTTCTTC. The full variable domain, rest sourced from reference TRBV5-1 and TRBJ2-1, is KAGVTQTPRYLIKTRGQQVTLSCSPISGHRSVSWYQQTPGQGLQFLFEYFSETQRNKGNFPGRFSGRQFSNSRSEMNVSTLELGDSALYLCASSPQTGGHNEQFFGPGTRLTVL.

This chain uses TRBV30 with TRBJ2-3, with 7 bases matching TRBD2. The germline V gene has CDR1 GTSNPN and CDR2 SVGIG (reference sequence). The V and J ends lost 5 bases and 0 bases, in that order; junction bases with no gene match: 2. This CDR3 has 13 amino acids. The chain's CDR3 is CAWGDYSTDTQYF. DNA of the CDR3: TGTGCCTGGGGGGACTACAGCACAGATACGCAGTATTTT.

The chain joins TRBV4-3 to TRBJ2-7; 10 bases agree with TRBD2. V lost 5 bases and J lost 3; bases outside the gene matches: 7. The CDR3 is 15 residues long. CDR1 is LGHNA, CDR2 YSLEER, per germline. The DNA for the CDR3 is TGCGCCAGCAGCAAACGGACTAGCGGAGTCTACGAGCAGTACTTC. Protein: CASSKRTSGVYEQYF.

This clone has just one count. CDR3 DNA sequence: TGTGCCAGCAGCTTAATGTCCGGGTACAATGAGCAGTTCTTC. Translated, it gives CASSLMSGYNEQFF. The chain recombines TRBV13 with TRBJ2-1; D gene ambiguous. Germline V gene sequence: CDR1 PRHDT, CDR2 FYEKMQ (reference sequence). CDR3 length: 14 residues. With 2 bases removed from V and 4 bases from J, the gap between germline ends came to 9 bases.

V usage is TRBV6-5 and J usage is TRBJ2-7; TRBD1 agrees at 9 bases. With V trimmed by 2 bases and J by 3 bases, 8 bases remained unmatched. The germline V gene has CDR1 MNHEY and CDR2 SVGAGI. The length of the CDR3 is 16 residues. In nucleotides, the CDR3 is TGTGCCAGCAGTTACAACCCCGGGACAGGGATCTACGAGCAGTACTTC. As protein: CASSYNPGTGIYEQYF.

This chain connects TRBV23-1 to TRBJ2-1, with D unclear. TRBV23-1 is identified as an open reading frame with a role that is uncertain. The CDR3 has 13 residues. V was pared by 0 bases and J by 5 bases, with 5 bases between. CDR3 loop: CASSQSRDNEQFF. Here the CDR3 DNA reads TGCGCCAGCAGTCAATCTCGGGACAATGAGCAGTTCTTC.

The J gene is TRBJ1-5, the V gene TRBV6-5; no definite D call. CDR1 and CDR2 from the germline V gene are MNHEY and SVGAGI. The germline V and J ends were trimmed by 6 bases and 0 bases, with 9 bases remaining between them. The CDR3 consists of 14 residues. CDR3 loop: CASSPVYSNQPQHF. In DNA form, the CDR3 reads TGTGCCAGCAGCCCAGTGTATAGCAATCAGCCCCAGCATTTT.

The CDR3 spells CASSRRENTDTQYF. The CDR3 DNA sequence: TGTGCCAGCTCAAGGAGGGAGAACACAGATACGCAGTATTTT. The chain employs TRBV18 and TRBJ2-3; perhaps TRBD2 as D (6 bases). Germline lookup yields CDR1 KGHSH and CDR2 LQKENI. This CDR3 spans 14 amino acids. The V gene lost 5 bases and the J gene lost 2 bases, with 11 bases spanning the gap.

CDR3 coding DNA: TGTGCCACCAGCAGGGACCCCCGGGCCACAGGGGCTGGAAACACCATATATTTT. Amino acid sequence: CATSRDPRATGAGNTIYF. The chain employs TRBV15 and TRBJ1-3; the match to TRBD1 covers 7 bases. The CDR3 sequence is 18 residues long. The trim removed 3 bases at V and 2 bases at J, leaving 13 bases unmatched. The V gene's germline CDR1 is LNHNV and CDR2 YYDKDF (reference sequence). Combining the CDR3 with reference TRBV15 and TRBJ1-3 gives the whole variable domain DAMVIQNPRYQVTQFGKPVTLSCSQTLNHNVMYWYQQKSSQAPKLLFHYYDKDFNNEADTPDNFQSRRPNTSFCFLDIRSPGLGDTAMYLCATSRDPRATGAGNTIYFGEGSWLTVV.

The rearrangement uses TRBV19 and TRBJ2-3, with 7 bases identical to TRBD1. The CDR3 is 14 amino acids. Per the germline V gene, CDR1 is LNHDA and CDR2 is SQIVND (reference sequence). The junction had 6 bases not matched to a gene; V was cut back by 8 bases and J by 1 base. CDR3 residues: CASAQGWGTDTQYF. As DNA, the CDR3 is TGTGCCAGTGCACAGGGGTGGGGCACAGATACGCAGTATTTT.

This chain uses TRBV9 with TRBJ2-5, with 8 nucleotides matching TRBD2. This CDR3 has 15 residues. V dropped 0 bases and J dropped 2; count of bases not matched to a gene: 3. Germline V CDR1 and CDR2: SGDLS, YYNGEE. CDR3 bases: TGTGCCAGCAGCGTAGTGGCGGGAGGACAAGAGACCCAGTACTTC. It codes for CASSVVAGGQETQYF. Based on the CDR3 plus reference TRBV9 and TRBJ2-5, the full variable domain is DSGVTQTPKHLITATGQRVTLRCSPRSGDLSVYWYQQSLDQGLQFLIQYYNGEERAKGNILERFSAQQFPDLHSELNLSSLELGDSALYFCASSVVAGGQETQYFGPGTRLLVL.

The chain links TRBV11-3 to TRBJ1-6, with 8 bases aligning to TRBD1. Trimming removed 6 bases from V and 0 bases from J; junction bases left unmatched: 16. Germline V gene sequence: CDR1 SGHNT, CDR2 YENEEA. The CDR3 totals 20 residues. The CDR3 is CASRNQDRAGEGSYNSPLHF. The CDR3 DNA reads as TGTGCCAGCAGAAATCAGGACAGGGCGGGTGAGGGCTCCTATAATTCACCCCTCCACTTT.

This chain links TRBV7-9 with TRBJ2-1; D is possibly TRBD2 (6 bases). Looked up from germline, CDR1 is SEHNR and CDR2 is FQNEAQ (reference sequence). This CDR3 is built from 19 residues. With 8 bases removed from V and 0 bases from J, the gap between germline ends came to 26 bases. The CDR3 DNA sequence: TGTGCCAGCCGATTTAGCGGACCCAGTTCGCAAACCTCCTACAATGAGCAGTTCTTC. Translation gives CASRFSGPSSQTSYNEQFF. Complete variable domain (other parts from reference TRBV7-9 and TRBJ2-1): DTGVSQNPRHKITKRGQNVTFRCDPISEHNRLYWYRQTLGQGPEFLTYFQNEAQLEKSRLLSDRFSAERPKGSFSTLEIQRTEQGDSAMYLCASRFSGPSSQTSYNEQFFGPGTRLTVL.

This chain connects TRBV10-3 to TRBJ2-1; D perhaps matches TRBD1 (5 bases). V lost 6 bases and J lost 3, with 6 bases in between. The CDR3 has 12 amino acids. Germline lookup yields CDR1 ENHRY and CDR2 SYGVKD. The CDR3 loop is CAIRDNYNEQFF. As DNA, the CDR3 is TGTGCCATCAGGGACAACTACAATGAGCAGTTCTTC.

CDR3: CASSPTGINEQFF. Written as DNA, the CDR3 is TGCGCCAGCAGCCCGACAGGGATCAATGAGCAGTTCTTC. The chain is built from TRBV5-1 and TRBJ2-1, with 7 positions matching TRBD1. Trimming removed 4 bases from V and 6 bases from J; junction bases left unmatched: 4. Germline V gene sequence: CDR1 SGHRS, CDR2 YFSETQ. This CDR3 comprises 13 residues. The full variable domain, its missing parts supplied by reference TRBV5-1 and TRBJ2-1, is KAGVTQTPRYLIKTRGQQVTLSCSPISGHRSVSWYQQTPGQGLQFLFEYFSETQRNKGNFPGRFSGRQFSNSRSEMNVSTLELGDSALYLCASSPTGINEQFFGPGTRLTVL.